The clone carrying this T cell receptor (beta chain) has more than one count but fewer than ten. A single record per CDR3 protein comes from TCRdb applying MiXCR to the RACE reads. The sample has roughly 40,000 distinct CDR3 sequences, under 15% seen once. This sample is part of a study of human T cells and chemical hapten exposure. The overall study: Largely, small differences in pooled library volume made per-sample TCR yields vary.

The time point was: pre-sensitization, week 0. Treatment specified: therapeutic diphenylcyclopropenone sensitization with weekly scalp DPC. The CDR3 extends over 15 amino acids. The V and J ends lost 1 base and 1 base respectively, with 12 bases between them. Per germline, CDR1 SGHRS and CDR2 YFSETQ. The V call is TRBV5-1, the J call TRBJ2-7, with D unresolved. This TCR derives from a woman between 25 and 40 years old with alopecia areata. Some clones in this sample may be carry-over from other donors' samples. Sequencing used whole blood, obtained in connection with sensitization to the hapten diphenylcyclopropenone (DPC). CDR3 sequence: CASSLNGYPSYEQYF. Written as DNA, the CDR3 is TGCGCCAGCAGCTTGAATGGGTACCCTTCCTACGAGCAGTACTTC.